These 9 T cell receptor beta chains share one sample of origin, sequenced in a study of T cell responses to AZD1222 COVID-19 vaccine. Data came from immunoSEQ multiplex PCR; TCRdb stores just in-frame clones and leaves some out. The repertoire includes approximately 60,000 clones, roughly 86% of them detected once, and roughly 17% sits in the top ten. The material sequenced was peripheral blood, taken on day 0 of AZD1222 vaccination. The receptors stem from an adult in good health.

The rearrangement links TRBV5-6 to TRBJ2-1, with D unresolved. The CDR3 runs to 12 residues. V was cut by 0 bases and J by 5 bases, with 3 bases left in between. Germline V CDR1 and CDR2: SGHDT, YYEEEE. The CDR3 sequence is CASSLEDNEQFF. DNA of the CDR3: TGTGCCAGCAGCTTGGAAGACAATGAGCAGTTCTTC.

This chain links TRBV5-4 with TRBJ1-1; maybe TRBD1 (5 bases). The V end was cut by 2 bases, the J end by 1 base, with 9 bases between. The CDR3 covers 14 residues. Germline lookup yields CDR1 SGHNT and CDR2 YYREEE (reference sequence). The CDR3 nucleotides are TGTGCCAGCAGCTTCGGGGACCGGAACACTGAAGCTTTCTTT. Its translation: CASSFGDRNTEAFF.

V usage is TRBV6-5 and J usage is TRBJ2-7; possible D gene TRBD2, 6 bases. Germline V gene lookup returns CDR1 MNHEY and CDR2 SVGAGI. This CDR3 spans 15 amino acids. V lost 6 bases to trimming and J lost 4 bases, with 19 bases between them. The DNA of the CDR3 is TGTGCCAGCAGACGATACGTAGGAGGGGTTTACGAGCAGTACTTC. Translation: CASRRYVGGVYEQYF.

The chain links TRBV28 to TRBJ1-3; tentatively, D is TRBD1 (5 bases). The CDR3 extends over 13 amino acids. Germline V CDR1 and CDR2: MDHEN, SYDVKM. V was clipped by 6 bases and J by 9 bases, with 15 bases between them. The CDR3: CASSTGQGATIYF. DNA for the CDR3: TGTGCCAGCAGCACCGGTCAGGGAGCCACCATATATTTT.

The V and J genes are TRBV5-1 and TRBJ1-1, with 8 bases that match TRBD1. With 7 bases clipped from V and 6 bases from J, the junction kept 11 bases outside the gene matches. Germline-derived CDR1 and CDR2 are SGHRS and YFSETQ. CDR3 length: 14 residues. CDR3 sequence reads: CASAFARQGSEAFF. Written as DNA, the CDR3 is TGCGCCAGCGCCTTCGCCCGACAGGGGTCTGAAGCTTTCTTT.

V is TRBV19 and J is TRBJ1-3; D is perhaps TRBD1 (5 bases). The V and J ends lost 4 bases and 0 bases respectively, with 16 bases between them. The CDR3 is made up of 17 amino acids. Germline CDR1 reads LNHDA; CDR2 reads SQIVND (reference sequence). The CDR3 spells CASSSRVLRFSGNTIYF. For the CDR3, the DNA is TGTGCCAGTAGTAGCAGGGTCCTCCGGTTCTCTGGAAACACCATATATTTT.

There are a few counts of this clone. V is TRBV10-2 and J is TRBJ1-1; 8 nucleotides agree with TRBD1. The trim removed 5 bases at V and 1 base at J, leaving 15 bases unmatched. In germline, CDR1 is WSHSY, CDR2 SAAADI. The CDR3 is 18 amino acids. CDR3 nucleotide sequence: TGCGCCAGCAGTTTAGTCCGGGACAGGTGGGAGGGGAACACTGAAGCTTTCTTT. Translating gives CASSLVRDRWEGNTEAFF.

The chain combines TRBV7-9 with TRBJ1-3; 8 nucleotides match TRBD1. The CDR3 covers 19 residues. The V segment lost 7 bases and the J segment 1 base; nucleotides outside the gene matches: 18. In germline, CDR1 is SEHNR, CDR2 FQNEAQ (reference sequence). In nucleotides, the CDR3 is TGTGCCAGCATTGGACGACGGGACAGGCGATTCATGTCTGGAAACACCATATATTTT. Translating gives CASIGRRDRRFMSGNTIYF.

This clone was seen just once. The chain has TRBV10-2 and TRBJ1-3, with D unresolved. Trimming stripped 2 bases from V and 2 bases from J, with 13 bases between. The CDR3 has 16 amino acids. Germline assignment: CDR1 WSHSY and CDR2 SAAADI. The CDR3 loop reads CASSEISVKAGNTIYF. CDR3 coding DNA: TGCGCCAGCAGTGAGATCTCCGTGAAAGCTGGAAACACCATATATTTT.